This T cell receptor beta chain was observed in a study of OX40 agonist ivuxolimab in advanced cancers. A word on this clone: Antigen unknown.

Produced via immunoSEQ multiplex PCR; TCRdb's table is partial and in-frame only. The table records around 82,000 clones, just over 85% of them present only once. The CDR3 spans 15 residues. Losses at the gene ends were 0 bases for V and 6 bases for J; bases not matched to a gene: 5. CDR1 SNHLY and CDR2 FYNNEI come from the germline V gene. Whole-study findings and limits: No determination was made of the antigen specificity of the expanded peripheral T cells. There were, on average, more expanded clones in CD8+ T cells than in CD4+.

The sequenced sample was CD4+ or CD8+ T cells sorted from blood, obtained in a trial of the OX40 agonist ivuxolimab. The receptor's source is an adult with an advanced solid tumor such as melanoma, head and neck, liver or kidney cancer. The gene calls are TRBV2 and TRBJ1-5, with TRBD1 matching 7 bases. Here the CDR3 reads CASSEASGTVQPQHF. The CDR3 coding sequence is TGTGCCAGCAGTGAAGCATCGGGGACAGTTCAGCCCCAGCATTTT.